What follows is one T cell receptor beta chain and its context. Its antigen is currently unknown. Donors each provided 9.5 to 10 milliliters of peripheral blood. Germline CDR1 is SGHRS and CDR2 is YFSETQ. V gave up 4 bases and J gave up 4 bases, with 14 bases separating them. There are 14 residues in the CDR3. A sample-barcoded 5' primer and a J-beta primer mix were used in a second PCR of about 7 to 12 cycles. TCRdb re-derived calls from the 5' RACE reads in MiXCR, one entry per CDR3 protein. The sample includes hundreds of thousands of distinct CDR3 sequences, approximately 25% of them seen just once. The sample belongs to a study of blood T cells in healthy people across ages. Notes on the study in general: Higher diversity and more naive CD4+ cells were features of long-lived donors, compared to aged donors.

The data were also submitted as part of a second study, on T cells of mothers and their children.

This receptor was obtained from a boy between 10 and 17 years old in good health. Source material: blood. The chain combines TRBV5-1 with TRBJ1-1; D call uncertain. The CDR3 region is CASSASTGGTEAFF. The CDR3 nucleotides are TGCGCCAGCAGCGCTTCTACGGGCGGCACTGAAGCTTTCTTT.